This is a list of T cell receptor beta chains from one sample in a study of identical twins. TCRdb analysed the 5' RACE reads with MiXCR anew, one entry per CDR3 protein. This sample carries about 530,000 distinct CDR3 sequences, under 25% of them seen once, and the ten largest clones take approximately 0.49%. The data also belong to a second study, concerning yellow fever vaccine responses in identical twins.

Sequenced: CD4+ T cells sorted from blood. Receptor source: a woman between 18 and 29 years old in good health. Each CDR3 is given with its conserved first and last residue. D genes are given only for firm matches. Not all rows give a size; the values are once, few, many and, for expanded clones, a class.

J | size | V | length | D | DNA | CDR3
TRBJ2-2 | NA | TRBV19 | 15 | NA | TGTGCCAGTAGTAGAACCATCCAAGGGGCCGGGGAGCTGTTTTTT | CASSRTIQGAGELFF
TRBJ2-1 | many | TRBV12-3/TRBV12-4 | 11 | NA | TGTGCCAGCAGCCGGACGAATGAGCAGTTCTTC | CASSRTNEQFF
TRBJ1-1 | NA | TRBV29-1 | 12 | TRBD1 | TGCAGCGTGGTGGACAGGGGAACTGAAGCTTTCTTT | CSVVDRGTEAFF
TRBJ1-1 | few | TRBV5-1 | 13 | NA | TGCGCCAGCAGCTTGGACGGATACACTGAAGCTTTCTTT | CASSLDGYTEAFF
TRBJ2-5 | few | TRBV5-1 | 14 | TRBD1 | TGCGCCAGCTTTTTGACAGGGGGCGCGGAGACCCAGTACTTC | CASFLTGGAETQYF
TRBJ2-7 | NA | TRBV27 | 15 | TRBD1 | TGTGCCAGCAGTCCCCTGAGGACAGGGTCCTACGAGCAGTACTTC | CASSPLRTGSYEQYF
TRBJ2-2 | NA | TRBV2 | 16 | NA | TGTGCCAGCACAATTGAATGGCGGGGGAACACCGGGGAGCTGTTTTTT | CASTIEWRGNTGELFF
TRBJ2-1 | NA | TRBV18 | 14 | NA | TGTGCCAGCTCACCAAGTATGGTTTTCAATGAGCAGTTCTTC | CASSPSMVFNEQFF
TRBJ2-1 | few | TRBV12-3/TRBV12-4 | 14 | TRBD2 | TGTGCCAGCAGTTTTGCGGGGGGGCTTGGTGAGCAGTTCTTC | CASSFAGGLGEQFF
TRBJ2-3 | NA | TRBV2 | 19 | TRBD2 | TGTGCCATCAGTCCTTTGGGACTAGCGGGAGTAAGGGACACAGATACGCAGTATTTT | CAISPLGLAGVRDTDTQYF
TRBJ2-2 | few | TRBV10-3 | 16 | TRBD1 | TGTGCCATCAGTGAGTCGACAGGGGGCAAAACCGGGGAGCTGTTTTTT | CAISESTGGKTGELFF
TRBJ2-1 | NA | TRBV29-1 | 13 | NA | TGCAGCGTTAGTAAAGTCAGGGACAATGAGCAGTTCTTC | CSVSKVRDNEQFF
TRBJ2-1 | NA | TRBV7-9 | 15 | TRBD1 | TGTGCCAGCAGCCGTATTACAGGGGGCGGGAATGAGCAGTTCTTC | CASSRITGGGNEQFF
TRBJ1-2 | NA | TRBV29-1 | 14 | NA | TGCAGCGTAGGGTTGGGGAGGGGGAACTATGGCTACACCTTC | CSVGLGRGNYGYTF
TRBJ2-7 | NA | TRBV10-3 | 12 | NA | TGTGCCATCAGTGAAGAGAAGCTCGAGCAGTACTTC | CAISEEKLEQYF
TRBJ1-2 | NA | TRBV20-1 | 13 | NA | TGCAGTGCCCACTTCCGGGGGGACTATGGCTACACCTTC | CSAHFRGDYGYTF
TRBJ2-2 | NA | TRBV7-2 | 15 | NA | TGTGCCAGCAGCTTACTGCCCCAGAACACCGGGGAGCTGTTTTTT | CASSLLPQNTGELFF
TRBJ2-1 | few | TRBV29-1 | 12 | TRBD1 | TGCAGCGTAGGGGACAGCTTTAATGAGCAGTTCTTC | CSVGDSFNEQFF
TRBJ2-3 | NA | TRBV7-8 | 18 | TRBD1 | TGTGCCAGCAGTTTCACCCCCGGAGTCAGGGGGACACTGATGGCGCAGTATTTT | CASSFTPGVRGTLMAQYF
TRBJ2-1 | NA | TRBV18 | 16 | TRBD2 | TGTGCCAGCTCACCAAGTGCTAGCGGGAGGGGTAATGAGCAGTTCTTC | CASSPSASGRGNEQFF
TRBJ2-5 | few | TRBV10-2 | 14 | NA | TGCGCCAGCCGCCGTGGAGCGATTCAAGAGACCCAGTACTTC | CASRRGAIQETQYF
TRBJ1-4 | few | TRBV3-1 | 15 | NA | TGTGCCAGCAGCCACCTAACAGGGTACAGTGAAAAACTGTTTTTT | CASSHLTGYSEKLFF
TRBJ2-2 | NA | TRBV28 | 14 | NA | TGTGCCAGCAGTTTATTTCGGGGTACCGGGGAGCTGTTTTTT | CASSLFRGTGELFF
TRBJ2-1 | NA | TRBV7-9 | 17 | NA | TGTGCCAGCAGCCCCCGGGTGCGTAGGAGCTCCTACAATGAGCAGTTCTTC | CASSPRVRRSSYNEQFF
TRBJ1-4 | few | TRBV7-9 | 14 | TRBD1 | TGTGCCAGCAGCTTGACAGGGGGGAATGAAAAACTGTTTTTT | CASSLTGGNEKLFF
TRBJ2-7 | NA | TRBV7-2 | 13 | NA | TGTGCCAGCAGCTTGAGCGGTCCCTACGAGCAGTACTTC | CASSLSGPYEQYF
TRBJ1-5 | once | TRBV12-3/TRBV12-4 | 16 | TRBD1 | TGTGCCAGCAGTCCACGGACAGGGGGCGACAATCAGCCCCAGCATTTT | CASSPRTGGDNQPQHF
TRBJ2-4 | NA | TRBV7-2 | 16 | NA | TGTGCCAGCAGCTTAGGCCCCCAAGGGCCCAAAAACATTCAGTACTTC | CASSLGPQGPKNIQYF
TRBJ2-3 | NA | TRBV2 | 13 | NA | TGTGCCAGCAAGGACGGTAGCACAGATACGCAGTATTTT | CASKDGSTDTQYF
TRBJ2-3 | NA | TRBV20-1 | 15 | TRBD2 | TGCAGTGCTAGGGGACTAGCGGGAGGTTCAGATACGCAGTATTTT | CSARGLAGGSDTQYF
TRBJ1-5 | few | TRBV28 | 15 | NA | TGTGCCAGCAGTTCCCAGGGACGACTGAATCAGCCCCAGCATTTT | CASSSQGRLNQPQHF
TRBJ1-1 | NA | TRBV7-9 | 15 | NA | TGTGCCAGCAGCTTAGGAGGGGAGGGGTACACTGAAGCTTTCTTT | CASSLGGEGYTEAFF
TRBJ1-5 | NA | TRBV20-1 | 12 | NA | TGCAGTGCCGCCCGGATCAATCAGCCCCAGCATTTT | CSAARINQPQHF
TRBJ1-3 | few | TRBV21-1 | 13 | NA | TGTGCCAGCAGCAACATCGGGGGTGACACCATATATTTT | CASSNIGGDTIYF
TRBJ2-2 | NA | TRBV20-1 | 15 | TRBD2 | TGCAGTGCTAGAGGCGAGCGGGGAAACACCGGGGAGCTGTTTTTT | CSARGERGNTGELFF
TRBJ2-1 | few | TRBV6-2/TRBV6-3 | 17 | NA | TGTGCCAGCAGTTACCCGAAACTGGTTAGGGCATCCAATGAGCAGTTCTTC | CASSYPKLVRASNEQFF
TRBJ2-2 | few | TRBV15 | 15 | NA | TGTGCCACCAGCAGGGGTGGGGGCGGCACCGGGGAGCTGTTTTTT | CATSRGGGGTGELFF
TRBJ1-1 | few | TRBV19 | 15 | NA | TGTGCCAGTAGTCCCCCGACAGGACTGAACACTGAAGCTTTCTTT | CASSPPTGLNTEAFF
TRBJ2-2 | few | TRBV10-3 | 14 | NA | TGTGCCATCAGTGAGCCGGGGGCCACCGGGGAGCTGTTTTTT | CAISEPGATGELFF